The 10 T cell receptor beta chains presented below share a single source sample, sequenced in a study of shared clonotypes between healthy human individuals. Sequencing used immunoSEQ multiplex PCR; TCRdb keeps in-frame clones, though not all of them. The sample contains roughly 2.5 million clones, around 94% of which appear only once. The sequenced sample was naive CD4+ T cells sorted from blood. As to subset: CD45RA+ positively selected. The receptors shown here come from a man between 18 and 35 years old in good health.

The chain has TRBV30 and TRBJ2-7, with D uncertain. The CDR3 spans 12 residues. The germline gives CDR1 GTSNPN, CDR2 SVGIG (reference sequence). V lost 0 bases and J lost 5, with 8 bases in between. The CDR3 reads CAWSVPPHEQYF. In DNA form, the CDR3 reads TGTGCCTGGAGTGTACCCCCTCACGAGCAGTACTTC.

The chain joins TRBV5-8 to TRBJ1-2; D gene ambiguous. Germline loops: CDR1 SGHTS, CDR2 YDEGEE. The length of the CDR3 is 14 residues. Trimming shortened V by 4 bases and J by 8 bases, and 18 bases separated the two germline ends. The CDR3, as DNA: TGTGCCAGCAGCCGTCGGCGGGGTTCCTACGGCTACACCTTC. Translation gives CASSRRRGSYGYTF.

V gene TRBV5-1 combines with J gene TRBJ1-4; tentatively, D is TRBD1 (6 bases). Germline lookup yields CDR1 SGHRS and CDR2 YFSETQ. Trimming pared 10 bases from V and 6 bases from J, leaving 19 bases between. CDR3 length: 14 amino acids. The CDR3 here is CASRFSGGDEKLFF. The CDR3 DNA is TGCGCCTCCCGTTTCTCGGGGGGCGATGAAAAACTGTTTTTT.

The J gene is TRBJ1-2, the V gene TRBV19; the match to TRBD1 covers 8 bases. The CDR3 runs to 14 residues. Germline V CDR1 and CDR2: LNHDA, SQIVND (reference sequence). V was clipped by 6 bases and J by 10 bases; unmatched bases: 13. The CDR3 loop is CASSADRATSYYTF. The CDR3 nucleotides are TGTGCCAGTAGCGCGGACAGGGCAACTTCTTACTACACCTTC.

The chain couples TRBV18 to TRBJ2-6, with 9 nucleotides matching TRBD1. The V and J ends lost 3 bases and 0 bases, in that order; junction bases with no gene match: 6. The CDR3 consists of 18 residues. Germline V gives CDR1 KGHSH, CDR2 LQKENI. CDR3 coding DNA: TGTGCCAGCTCACCGCCCGGGACAGGGCACTCTGGGGCCAACGTCCTGACTTTC. Translation gives CASSPPGTGHSGANVLTF. Full variable domain (missing parts from reference TRBV18 and TRBJ2-6): NAGVMQNPRHLVRRRGQEARLRCSPMKGHSHVYWYRQLPEEGLKFMVYLQKENIIDESGMPKERFSAEFPKEGPSILRIQQVVRGDSAAYFCASSPPGTGHSGANVLTFGAGSRLTVL.

The V call is TRBV27, the J call TRBJ1-2; no firm D call. CDR3 size: 14 residues. The ends were cut back, 3 bases at V and 0 bases at J, with 8 bases in the middle. Looked up from germline, CDR1 is MNHEY and CDR2 is SMNVEV (reference sequence). In nucleotides, the CDR3 is TGTGCCAGCAGTTTCTCAGCAGCTAACTATGGCTACACCTTC. This codes for CASSFSAANYGYTF.

The chain links TRBV7-2 to TRBJ2-1; 8 bases line up with TRBD2. Per germline, CDR1 SGHTA and CDR2 FQGNSA. After removal of 5 bases from V and 9 bases from J, the junction contained 15 bases not matched to a gene. CDR3 size: 16 residues. CDR3 sequence reads: CASSPRGGAGEAEQFF. The CDR3 bases are TGTGCCAGCAGCCCCCGGGGGGGAGCGGGAGAGGCTGAGCAGTTCTTC. Together with reference TRBV7-2 and TRBJ2-1, the CDR3 gives the full variable domain: GAGVSQSPSNKVTEKGKDVELRCDPISGHTALYWYRQSLGQGLEFLIYFQGNSAPDKSGLPSDRFSAERTGGSVSTLTIQRTQQEDSAVYLCASSPRGGAGEAEQFFGPGTRLTVL.

This chain uses TRBV7-2 with TRBJ2-7, with unresolved D. This CDR3 contains 15 residues. Germline CDR1 is SGHTA and CDR2 is FQGNSA. Trimming shortened V by 1 base and J by 0 bases, and 10 bases separated the two germline ends. The CDR3 nucleotides read TGTGCCAGCAGCTTAGTTCCGCCCCCCTCCTACGAGCAGTACTTC. Translating gives CASSLVPPPSYEQYF.

The V call is TRBV6-6, the J call TRBJ1-3; D call uncertain. The V and J ends lost 6 bases and 16 bases respectively, with 22 bases between them. CDR3 length: 13 amino acids. Germline lookup yields CDR1 MNHNY and CDR2 SVGAGI (reference sequence). The CDR3 here is CASRPASGQTRYF. DNA for the CDR3: TGTGCCAGCAGGCCGGCATCCGGGCAGACTCGGTATTTT.

This chain joins TRBV29-1 and TRBJ1-1; D uncertain. Germline V lookup: CDR1 SQVTM, CDR2 ANQGSEA. Trimming shortened V by 5 bases and J by 0 bases, and 10 bases separated the two germline ends. The CDR3 is 13 residues long. This CDR3 reads CSVQQIMNTEAFF. The CDR3 DNA follows: TGCAGCGTTCAGCAGATTATGAACACTGAAGCTTTCTTT.